A selection of T cell receptor beta chains follows, all from one sample in a study of early T cells in non-severe SARS-CoV-2 infection. Using its own MiXCR run on the 5' RACE reads, TCRdb lists one record per CDR3 protein. This repertoire shows about 71,000 distinct CDR3 sequences, 9.5% to 15% found once; its top ten account for roughly 2.5%. The material was whole blood, obtained at baseline. These receptors came from an adult who was a healthcare worker with PCR-confirmed SARS-CoV-2 infection or an uninfected control (not recorded which). Both conserved end residues are part of each CDR3. The order of the fields is clone size, J gene, V gene, D gene, CDR3 protein, CDR3 DNA. D genes are given only for firm matches. Clone size is stated in some rows and not others, as once, few, many or a class when expanded.

. TRBJ1-6 TRBV20-1 . CSVLTSLSYNSPLHF TGCAGTGTCCTAACGTCCCTCTCCTATAATTCACCCCTCCACTTT
. TRBJ2-5 TRBV5-1 . CASSLPGAYQETQYF TGCGCCAGCAGCCTCCCGGGAGCGTACCAAGAGACCCAGTACTTC
. TRBJ2-1 TRBV11-2 TRBD2 CASSLRTSRGSYNEQFF TGTGCCAGCAGCTTAAGGACTAGCCGGGGCTCCTACAATGAGCAGTTCTTC
few TRBJ2-2 TRBV10-2 . CASSLQANTGELFF TGCGCCAGCAGTCTACAGGCGAACACCGGGGAGCTGTTTTTT
. TRBJ1-6 TRBV7-9 . CASSYRTAGDSPLHF TGTGCCAGCAGCTACCGGACAGCCGGAGATTCACCCCTCCACTTT
many TRBJ1-5 TRBV27 . CASSLKGRGLQLGNQPQHF TGTGCCAGCAGTTTAAAGGGCAGGGGTCTTCAATTAGGCAATCAGCCCCAGCATTTT
few TRBJ2-4 TRBV7-9 . CVSSPKLSGLAKNIQYF TGTGTCAGCAGCCCCAAGCTGTCAGGCCTAGCCAAAAACATTCAGTACTTC
. TRBJ2-6 TRBV6-5 TRBD1 CASRTGGTGANVLTF TGTGCCAGCAGAACAGGGGGAACGGGGGCCAACGTCCTGACTTTC
once TRBJ1-6 TRBV5-4 . CASSLVAGAGSPLHF TGTGCCAGCAGCTTGGTCGCGGGGGCAGGGTCACCCCTCCACTTT
many TRBJ2-7 TRBV4-1 . CASSPLHIAYEQYF TGCGCCAGCAGCCCCTTACACATCGCCTACGAGCAGTACTTC
many TRBJ2-7 TRBV12-3/TRBV12-4 . CASSSTWTMSYEQYF TGTGCCAGCAGTTCGACATGGACCATGTCCTACGAGCAGTACTTC
many TRBJ1-1 TRBV11-2 . CARTLLEDTEAFF TGTGCCAGAACCCTCTTAGAGGACACTGAAGCTTTCTTT
. TRBJ2-3 TRBV7-2 TRBD2 CASSFAGGRGDTQYF TGTGCCAGCAGCTTCGCGGGGGGGCGCGGAGATACGCAGTATTTT
. TRBJ1-6 TRBV2 . CASSEGGTWDSPLHF TGTGCCAGCAGTGAAGGAGGGACGTGGGATTCACCCCTCCACTTT
few TRBJ2-7 TRBV2 . CASGQDSYEQYF TGTGCCAGCGGGCAGGACTCCTACGAGCAGTACTTC
. TRBJ2-1 TRBV29-1 . CSVDLTYNEQFF TGCAGCGTGGACCTTACCTACAATGAGCAGTTCTTC
few TRBJ2-7 TRBV7-6 TRBD2 CASSLESGGSYEQYF TGTGCCAGCAGCTTAGAGTCGGGGGGTTCCTACGAGCAGTACTTC
many TRBJ1-1 TRBV6-6 . CASSYSGGARTEAFF TGTGCCAGCAGTTACTCTGGGGGGGCTCGGACTGAAGCTTTCTTT
few TRBJ2-2 TRBV7-9 TRBD1 CASSLRQGSTGELFF TGTGCCAGCAGCTTGAGACAGGGATCCACCGGGGAGCTGTTTTTT
. TRBJ2-7 TRBV7-9 TRBD2 CASSTTSGAYEQYF TGTGCCAGCAGCACGACTAGCGGTGCCTACGAGCAGTACTTC
many TRBJ2-1 TRBV20-1 . CSARDLRGRSYNEQFF TGCAGTGCTAGAGATCTGAGGGGCCGCTCCTACAATGAGCAGTTCTTC
. TRBJ1-6 TRBV3-1 . CASSPARGNSPLHF TGTGCCAGCAGCCCAGCTAGGGGTAATTCACCCCTCCACTTT
. TRBJ2-5 TRBV19 . CASSGVRGSGTQYF TGTGCCAGTAGTGGGGTACGGGGTAGCGGGACCCAGTACTTC
. TRBJ1-2 TRBV12-3/TRBV12-4 . CASSFLSLYGYTF TGTGCCAGCAGTTTCCTCAGTCTCTATGGCTACACCTTC
many TRBJ1-4 TRBV28 TRBD1 CASSLTGQGQANEKLFF TGTGCCAGCAGTTTAACGGGACAGGGTCAAGCTAATGAAAAACTGTTTTTT
. TRBJ1-6 TRBV27 . CATIGGGRNSPLHF TGTGCCACAATCGGAGGGGGTCGTAATTCACCCCTCCACTTT
many TRBJ1-4 TRBV11-2 . CASSPSASSEKLFF TGTGCCAGCAGCCCCAGCGCGAGCAGTGAAAAACTGTTTTTT
few TRBJ2-3 TRBV7-8 TRBD1 CASRPSGQKTDTQYF TGTGCCAGCAGACCATCGGGACAGAAAACAGATACGCAGTATTTT
few TRBJ2-2 TRBV11-2 . CASPKPGFSRTGELFF TGTGCCAGCCCGAAACCGGGATTTTCTCGGACCGGGGAGCTGTTTTTT